A single sample is the source of the 25 T cell receptor beta chains below, sequenced in a study of T cell changes during pregnancy in multiple sclerosis. The method was immunoSEQ multiplex PCR; TCRdb's version includes in-frame clones alone and lacks a portion of them. The sample gives more than 15,000 clones, approximately 90% of which show up once; approximately 1.3% is in the top ten. This material consisted of CD4+ T cells from peripheral blood mononuclear cells, taken in the first trimester of pregnancy. These receptor sequences come from a female donor in good health, enrolled as a control in a pregnancy study.

The V gene is TRBV19, the J gene TRBJ1-2; TRBD1 aligns across 9 bases. V lost 5 bases, J lost 4 bases, and 11 bases stayed unmatched. The CDR3 has 16 residues. The V gene's germline CDR1 is LNHDA and CDR2 SQIVND (reference sequence). The CDR3 here is CASSPRGQGGGYGYTF. The CDR3 bases are TGTGCCAGTAGTCCCAGGGGACAGGGTGGTGGCTATGGCTACACCTTC.

The rearrangement links TRBV7-8 to TRBJ1-2; TRBD1 is a possible D gene (5 bases). Germline V CDR1 and CDR2: SGHVS, FQNEAQ. Trimming pared 5 bases from V and 3 bases from J, leaving 7 bases between. This CDR3 comprises 12 residues. The CDR3 reads CASSPTDYGYTF. In nucleotides, the CDR3 is TGTGCCAGCAGCCCGACAGACTATGGCTACACCTTC.

The genes are TRBV10-2 and TRBJ1-5, with D tentatively TRBD1 (5 bases). The CDR3 consists of 15 residues. The V gene lost 6 bases and the J gene lost 0 bases, with 12 bases spanning the gap. Germline CDR1 and CDR2: WSHSY and SAAADI. This CDR3 is CASRAGRSSNQPQHF. The CDR3 DNA is TGCGCCAGCAGGGCGGGACGAAGTAGCAATCAGCCCCAGCATTTT.

The chain recombines TRBV6-4 with TRBJ1-1; a possible D gene is TRBD1 (5 bases). The V and J ends lost 6 bases and 3 bases respectively, with 11 bases between them. Germline V gene lookup returns CDR1 MRHNA and CDR2 SNTAGT. CDR3 length equals 13 residues. CDR3 nucleotide sequence: TGTGCCAGCAGGGCAGGGTTTGACACTGAAGCTTTCTTT. The encoded protein is CASRAGFDTEAFF.

The J gene is TRBJ2-5, the V gene TRBV6-5; D possibly corresponds to TRBD2 (6 bases). The V end lost 8 bases, the J end lost 3 bases, and 19 bases lay between the germline ends. Per germline, CDR1 MNHEY and CDR2 SVGAGI. The CDR3 sequence is 15 residues long. Written as DNA, the CDR3 is TGTGCCAGCGCCAAAGACGGGAGTGCGAAAGAGACCCAGTACTTC. Translated, it gives CASAKDGSAKETQYF.

V gene TRBV5-1 combines with J gene TRBJ2-1; D perhaps matches TRBD1 (6 bases). CDR3 length equals 15 residues. Trimming removed 3 bases from V and 5 bases from J, with 15 bases in between. Germline V gene sequence: CDR1 SGHRS, CDR2 YFSETQ. The CDR3, as DNA: TGCGCCAGCAGCTGGACAGCAAGGGGCCACAATGAGCAGTTCTTC. Its translation: CASSWTARGHNEQFF.

The V gene is TRBV7-2, the J gene TRBJ1-1, with 7 nucleotides matching TRBD1. J gave up 5 bases and V 5 bases, and 8 bases lay outside the gene matches. This CDR3 is 14 amino acids long. CDR1 and CDR2 (germline): SGHTA, FQGNSA. CDR3: CASSETGSLTEAFF. For the CDR3, the DNA is TGTGCCAGCAGCGAGACAGGGAGTTTGACTGAAGCTTTCTTT.

The chain links TRBV30 to TRBJ2-3, with D perhaps TRBD1 (6 bases). V gave up 1 base and J gave up 7 bases, with 15 bases separating them. This CDR3 is 14 amino acids long. In germline, CDR1 is GTSNPN, CDR2 SVGIG (reference sequence). The CDR3 coding sequence is TGTGCCTGGAGTGCAGGGGCCAAAGGGTATACGCAGTATTTT. Protein sequence: CAWSAGAKGYTQYF.

J is TRBJ1-1 and V is TRBV30, with 7 bases matching TRBD1. Germline V gene sequence: CDR1 GTSNPN, CDR2 SVGIG (reference sequence). V was clipped by 3 bases and J by 5 bases; unmatched bases: 15. CDR3 length: 16 amino acids. CDR3: CAWRVKGAGLGTEAFF. In DNA, the CDR3 is TGTGCCTGGAGAGTCAAGGGGGCCGGTTTGGGTACTGAAGCTTTCTTT.

This clone was counted a single time. The chain couples TRBV5-1 to TRBJ2-1; TRBD2 is a possible D gene (6 bases). Trimming removed 4 bases from V and 6 bases from J, with 11 bases in between. CDR1 is SGHRS, CDR2 YFSETQ, per germline. This CDR3 is built from 13 residues. As DNA, the CDR3 is TGCGCCAGCAGCGTACTAGCAATCAATGAGCAGTTCTTC. Its protein is CASSVLAINEQFF.

The CDR3 protein is CASSPPSGGANNEQFF. The DNA for the CDR3 is TGTGCCAGCAGCCCTCCGTCCGGGGGGGCCAACAATGAGCAGTTCTTC. The gene calls are TRBV7-2 and TRBJ2-1, with 8 bases matching TRBD2. The CDR3 contains 16 residues. Germline values: CDR1 SGHTA, CDR2 FQGNSA. J was trimmed by 5 bases and V by 5 bases; bases with no gene match: 11. Filled out from reference TRBV7-2 and TRBJ2-1, the complete variable domain reads GAGVSQSPSNKVTEKGKDVELRCDPISGHTALYWYRQSLGQGLEFLIYFQGNSAPDKSGLPSDRFSAERTGGSVSTLTIQRTQQEDSAVYLCASSPPSGGANNEQFFGPGTRLTVL.

This clone has only one observation. The chain is built from TRBV30 and TRBJ2-3, with a tentative D call TRBD1 (5 bases). CDR1 and CDR2 (germline): GTSNPN, SVGIG (reference sequence). V was pared by 1 base and J by 1 base, with 9 bases between. CDR3 length equals 14 residues. DNA of the CDR3: TGTGCCTGGAGTGAGCAAGGGGGCACAGATACGCAGTATTTT. Residues: CAWSEQGGTDTQYF.

This rearrangement joins TRBV18 to TRBJ1-2; the match to TRBD1 covers 7 bases. The CDR3 length is 15 residues. The V gene end was trimmed by 3 bases and the J gene end by 6 bases; junction bases not matched to a gene: 10. Germline V CDR1 and CDR2: KGHSH, LQKENI. This CDR3 is CASSPRQGPWDGYTF. DNA of the CDR3: TGTGCCAGCTCACCTAGACAGGGCCCCTGGGATGGCTACACCTTC.

The V gene is TRBV6-1, the J gene TRBJ2-3; 10 positions match TRBD2. J lost 6 bases, V lost 2 bases, and 11 bases had no gene match. The germline V gene has CDR1 MNHNS and CDR2 SASEGT. The CDR3 runs to 17 residues. CDR3 sequence (DNA): TGTGCCAGCAGTGAACGCGTAGCGGGGGGCCCCTTCGATACGCAGTATTTT. Translation: CASSERVAGGPFDTQYF.

In this sample, this clone is medium-sized (0.01 to 0.1%). V and J are TRBV6-1 and TRBJ1-5; 8 nucleotides agree with TRBD1. J was trimmed by 1 base and V by 3 bases; bases with no gene match: 14. Germline V gene data show CDR1 as MNHNS and CDR2 as SASEGT. The length of the CDR3 is 19 residues. CDR3: CASSDRTGWGVRSNQPQHF. The CDR3 DNA follows: TGTGCCAGCAGTGATAGGACAGGGTGGGGGGTTAGAAGCAATCAGCCCCAGCATTTT.

The rearrangement uses TRBV5-8 and TRBJ1-1; the match to TRBD1 covers 8 bases. V lost 4 bases to trimming and J lost 6 bases; unmatched junction nucleotides: 11. The CDR3 covers 15 residues. Germline V gives CDR1 SGHTS, CDR2 YDEGEE. CDR3 loop: CASSGGQGKPSEAFF. The CDR3 DNA reads as TGTGCCAGCAGCGGAGGACAGGGAAAACCCTCTGAAGCTTTCTTT. Looking up the rest from reference TRBV5-8 and TRBJ1-1 gives the full variable domain: EAGVTQSPTHLIKTRGQQATLRCSPISGHTSVYWYQQALGLGLQFLLWYDEGEERNRGNFPPRFSGRQFPNYSSELNVNALELEDSALYLCASSGGQGKPSEAFFGQGTRLTVV.

CDR3: CSVDSRLYGYTF. Here the CDR3 DNA reads TGCAGCGTTGACTCCAGGCTCTATGGCTACACCTTC. This sequence joins TRBV29-1 and TRBJ1-2; unclear D gene. The V end was cut by 3 bases, the J end by 4 bases, with 9 bases between. This CDR3 contains 12 residues. Germline loops: CDR1 SQVTM, CDR2 ANQGSEA.

The genes are TRBV30 and TRBJ1-2; D unclear. V dropped 3 bases and J dropped 5 bases, with 13 bases sitting between them. Per germline, CDR1 GTSNPN and CDR2 SVGIG (reference sequence). The CDR3 is 13 residues long. This CDR3 is CAWSPKTWYGYTF. Here the CDR3 DNA reads TGTGCCTGGAGCCCCAAAACTTGGTATGGCTACACCTTC.

The chain recombines TRBV30 with TRBJ1-4; 7 bases line up with TRBD1. CDR1 is GTSNPN, CDR2 SVGIG, per germline (reference sequence). The CDR3 covers 12 residues. The ends lost 1 base at V and 8 bases at J; junction bases unmatched: 1. CDR3 loop: CAWSGTGEKLFF. CDR3 coding DNA: TGTGCCTGGAGTGGGACAGGAGAAAAACTGTTTTTT.

DNA of the CDR3: TGTGCCAGTAGTCCTCAAAGGGGATGGGGCGACACTGAAGCTTTCTTT. As protein: CASSPQRGWGDTEAFF. The chain joins TRBV19 to TRBJ1-1; tentative D call: TRBD1 (5 bases). Trimming left V 5 bases short and J 3 bases short, with 19 bases between. Germline V gene lookup returns CDR1 LNHDA and CDR2 SQIVND (reference sequence). This CDR3 region has 16 residues.

The chain carries TRBV4-2 and TRBJ2-5; the D gene is possibly TRBD2 (5 bases). Trimming removed 0 bases at V and 5 bases at J, with 10 bases between. The V gene's germline CDR1 is LGHNA and CDR2 YNFKEQ. This CDR3 contains 14 residues. For the CDR3, the DNA is TGTGCCAGCAGCCAAGATTCGGGGTCCGAGACCCAGTACTTC. Residues: CASSQDSGSETQYF.

The V call is TRBV6-1, the J call TRBJ1-6, with unresolved D. CDR1 MNHNS and CDR2 SASEGT come from the germline V gene. This CDR3 is built from 15 residues. The germline V and J ends were trimmed by 4 bases and 5 bases, with 12 bases remaining between them. CDR3 amino acids: CASSGQQWNNSPLHF. In nucleotides, the CDR3 is TGTGCCAGCAGTGGACAACAGTGGAATAATTCACCCCTCCACTTT.

The V call is TRBV19, the J call TRBJ2-1; TRBD2 aligns across 13 bases. Germline lookup yields CDR1 LNHDA and CDR2 SQIVND (reference sequence). The V gene end was trimmed by 9 bases and the J gene end by 13 bases; junction bases not matched to a gene: 6. This CDR3 is 12 amino acids long. This chain's CDR3 is CASRTSGSHQFF. The CDR3 DNA reads as TGTGCCAGCAGGACTAGCGGGAGCCATCAGTTCTTC.

This clone was detected only a few times. The V gene is TRBV29-1, the J gene TRBJ2-2; 8 bases are a match to TRBD1. V shed 7 bases and J 1 base; nucleotides not matched to a gene: 8. CDR3 size: 15 residues. Germline lookup yields CDR1 SQVTM and CDR2 ANQGSEA. CDR3 in amino acids: CSAASGTGNTGELFF. The CDR3 DNA sequence: TGCAGCGCCGCATCCGGGACAGGGAACACCGGGGAGCTGTTTTTT.

The genes are TRBV7-8 and TRBJ2-6; D call uncertain. V was clipped by 1 base and J by 3 bases, with 4 bases between them. Germline loops: CDR1 SGHVS, CDR2 FQNEAQ. The CDR3 has 14 amino acids. CDR3 sequence: CASSLVRGANVLTF. In DNA form, the CDR3 reads TGTGCCAGCAGCTTAGTGCGTGGGGCCAACGTCCTGACTTTC.